This T cell receptor beta chain was recovered during a study of T cell responses to AZD1222 COVID-19 vaccine. General study findings and limits: White British donors predominated, females outnumbered males, and clonal diversity was possibly underestimated. The CD4 TCRs associated with vaccination extended across spike and predominated at 160-218 and 743-854. Scientists sampled the repertoires only once the peak T cell response had passed. The breadth and depth of Spike-specific TCRs increased once two AZD1222 doses had been given.

Details on this clone: Its antigen remains unidentified.

Sequencing was performed with immunoSEQ multiplex PCR; in TCRdb, only in-frame clones are kept and a portion is missing. Seen here are 80,000 or so clones, 70% to 90% observed once, and the top ten hold about 1.4%. The ends were cut back, 5 bases at V and 3 bases at J, with 8 bases in the middle. The CDR3 is 12 amino acids. The V gene's germline CDR1 is PRHDT and CDR2 FYEKMQ (reference sequence). The rearrangement joins TRBV13 to TRBJ2-7; no reliable D call. The specimen comprised peripheral blood, sampled on day 0 of AZD1222 vaccination. This receptor was taken from an adult in good health. DNA for the CDR3: TGTGCCAGCAGCAACAACGTCTACGAGCAGTACTTC. Protein: CASSNNVYEQYF.